This TCR beta chain was found in a study of shared clonotypes between healthy human individuals. Naive CD8 cells were CD45RO-negative, positively selected for CCR7, excluding terminally differentiated effector memory CD45RA+ cells. Here immunoSEQ multiplex PCR was the method, and the copy in TCRdb shows in-frame clones only, minus some. The profile shows some 2.1 million clones, about 94% of them singletons. The CDR3 runs 13 residues. Germline lookup yields CDR1 MGHRA and CDR2 YSYEKL. The clonotype originates from a man aged 18 to 35 in good health. Some clones in this sample may be carry-over from other donors' samples. Sequences were obtained from naive CD8+ T cells from PBMCs. The chain carries TRBV4-1 and TRBJ2-5; D gene ambiguous. The closer fit of TRBJ2-7 to the DNA end suggests the J call may be wrong. In DNA form, the CDR3 reads TGCGCCAGCGCTATGGCGGTGAGCTACGAGCAGTACTTC. It codes for CASAMAVSYEQYF.